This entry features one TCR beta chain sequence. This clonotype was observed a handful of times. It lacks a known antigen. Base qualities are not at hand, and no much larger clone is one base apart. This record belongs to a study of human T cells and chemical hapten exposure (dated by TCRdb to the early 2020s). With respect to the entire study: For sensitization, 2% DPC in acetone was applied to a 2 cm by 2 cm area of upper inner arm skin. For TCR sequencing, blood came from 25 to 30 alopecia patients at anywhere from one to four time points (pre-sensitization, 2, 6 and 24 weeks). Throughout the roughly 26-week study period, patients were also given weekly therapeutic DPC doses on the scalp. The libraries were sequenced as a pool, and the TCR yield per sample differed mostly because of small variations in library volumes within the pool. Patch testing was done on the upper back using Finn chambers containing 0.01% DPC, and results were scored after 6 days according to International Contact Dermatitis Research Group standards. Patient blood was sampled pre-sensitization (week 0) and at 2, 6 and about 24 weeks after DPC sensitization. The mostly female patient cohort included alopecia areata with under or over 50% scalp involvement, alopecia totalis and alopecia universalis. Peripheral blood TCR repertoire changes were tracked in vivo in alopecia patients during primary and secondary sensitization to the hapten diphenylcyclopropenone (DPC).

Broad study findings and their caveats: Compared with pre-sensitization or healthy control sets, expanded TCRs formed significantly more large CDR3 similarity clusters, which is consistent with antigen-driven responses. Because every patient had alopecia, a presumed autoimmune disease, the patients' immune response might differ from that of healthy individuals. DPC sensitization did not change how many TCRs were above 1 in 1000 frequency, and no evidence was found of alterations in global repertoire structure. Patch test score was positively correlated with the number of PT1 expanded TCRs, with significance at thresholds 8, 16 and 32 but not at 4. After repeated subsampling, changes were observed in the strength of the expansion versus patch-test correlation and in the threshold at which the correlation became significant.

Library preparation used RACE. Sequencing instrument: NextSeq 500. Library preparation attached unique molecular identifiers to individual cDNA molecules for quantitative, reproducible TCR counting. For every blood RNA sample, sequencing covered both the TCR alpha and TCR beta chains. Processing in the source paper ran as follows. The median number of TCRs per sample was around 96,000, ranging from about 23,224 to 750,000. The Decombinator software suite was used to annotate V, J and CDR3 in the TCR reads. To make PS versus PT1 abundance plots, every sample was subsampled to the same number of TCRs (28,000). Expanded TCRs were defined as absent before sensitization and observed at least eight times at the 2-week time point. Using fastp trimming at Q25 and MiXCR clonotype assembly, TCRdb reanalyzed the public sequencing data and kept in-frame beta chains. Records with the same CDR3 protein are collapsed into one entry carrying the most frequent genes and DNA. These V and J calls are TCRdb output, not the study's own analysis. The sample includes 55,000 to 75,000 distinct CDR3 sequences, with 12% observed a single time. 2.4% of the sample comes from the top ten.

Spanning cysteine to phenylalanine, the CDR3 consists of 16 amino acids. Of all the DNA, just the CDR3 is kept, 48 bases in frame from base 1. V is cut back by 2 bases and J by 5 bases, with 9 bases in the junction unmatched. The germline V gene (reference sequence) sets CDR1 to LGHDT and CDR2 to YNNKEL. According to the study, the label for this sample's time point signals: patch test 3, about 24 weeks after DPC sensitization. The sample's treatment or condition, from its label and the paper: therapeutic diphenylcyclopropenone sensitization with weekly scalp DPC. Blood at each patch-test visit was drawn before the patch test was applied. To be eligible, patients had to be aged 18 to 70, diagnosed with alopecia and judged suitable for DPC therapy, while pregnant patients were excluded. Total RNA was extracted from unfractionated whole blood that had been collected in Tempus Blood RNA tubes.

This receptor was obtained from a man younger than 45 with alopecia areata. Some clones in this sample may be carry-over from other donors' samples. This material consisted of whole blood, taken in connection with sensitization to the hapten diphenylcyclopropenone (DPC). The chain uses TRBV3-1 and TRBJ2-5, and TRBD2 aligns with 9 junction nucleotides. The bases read TGTGCCAGCAGCCAATTGATGGCGGGGGGGCCGGAGACCCAGTACTTC. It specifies CASSQLMAGGPETQYF.